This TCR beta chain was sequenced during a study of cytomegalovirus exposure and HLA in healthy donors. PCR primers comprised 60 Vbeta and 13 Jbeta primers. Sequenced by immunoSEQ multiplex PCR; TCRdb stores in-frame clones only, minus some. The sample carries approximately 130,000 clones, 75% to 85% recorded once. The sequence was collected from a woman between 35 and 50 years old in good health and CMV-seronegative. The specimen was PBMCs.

CDR3 coding DNA: TGTGCCAGCACACAGGGGGCTTGTGGCTACACCTTC. Translation: CASTQGACGYTF. The chain recombines TRBV6-6 with TRBJ1-2; TRBD1 matches 9 bases. This CDR3 comprises 12 residues. The V gene end was trimmed by 7 bases and the J gene end by 7 bases; junction bases not matched to a gene: 4. Germline loops: CDR1 MNHNY, CDR2 SVGAGI (reference sequence).